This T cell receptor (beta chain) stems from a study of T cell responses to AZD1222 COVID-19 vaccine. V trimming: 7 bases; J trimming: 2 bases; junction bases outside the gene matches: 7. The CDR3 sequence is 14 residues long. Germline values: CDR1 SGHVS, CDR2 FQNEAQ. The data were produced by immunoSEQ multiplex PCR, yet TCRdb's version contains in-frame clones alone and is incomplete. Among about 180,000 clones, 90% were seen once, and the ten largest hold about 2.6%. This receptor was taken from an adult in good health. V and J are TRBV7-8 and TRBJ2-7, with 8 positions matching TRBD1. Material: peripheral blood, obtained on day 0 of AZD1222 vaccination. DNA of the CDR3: TGTGCCAGCATCCCGGGACAGGCAACCTACGAGCAGTACTTC. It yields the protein CASIPGQATYEQYF.